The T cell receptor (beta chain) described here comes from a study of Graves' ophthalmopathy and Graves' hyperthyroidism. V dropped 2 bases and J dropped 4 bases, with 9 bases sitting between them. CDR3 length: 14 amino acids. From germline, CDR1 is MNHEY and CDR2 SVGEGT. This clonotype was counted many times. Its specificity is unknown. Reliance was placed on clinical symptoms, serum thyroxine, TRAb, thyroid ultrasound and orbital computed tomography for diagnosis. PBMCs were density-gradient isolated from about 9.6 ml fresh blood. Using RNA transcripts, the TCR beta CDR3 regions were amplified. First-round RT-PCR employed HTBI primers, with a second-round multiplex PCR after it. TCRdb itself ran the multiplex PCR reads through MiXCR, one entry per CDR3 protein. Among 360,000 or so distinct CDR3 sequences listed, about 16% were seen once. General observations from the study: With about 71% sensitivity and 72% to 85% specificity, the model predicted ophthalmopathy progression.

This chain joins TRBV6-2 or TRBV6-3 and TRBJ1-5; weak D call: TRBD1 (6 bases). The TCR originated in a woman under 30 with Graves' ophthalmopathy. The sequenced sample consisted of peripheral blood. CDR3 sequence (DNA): TGTGCCAGCAGTTACCACAGGGTAAATCAGCCCCAGCATTTT. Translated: CASSYHRVNQPQHF.